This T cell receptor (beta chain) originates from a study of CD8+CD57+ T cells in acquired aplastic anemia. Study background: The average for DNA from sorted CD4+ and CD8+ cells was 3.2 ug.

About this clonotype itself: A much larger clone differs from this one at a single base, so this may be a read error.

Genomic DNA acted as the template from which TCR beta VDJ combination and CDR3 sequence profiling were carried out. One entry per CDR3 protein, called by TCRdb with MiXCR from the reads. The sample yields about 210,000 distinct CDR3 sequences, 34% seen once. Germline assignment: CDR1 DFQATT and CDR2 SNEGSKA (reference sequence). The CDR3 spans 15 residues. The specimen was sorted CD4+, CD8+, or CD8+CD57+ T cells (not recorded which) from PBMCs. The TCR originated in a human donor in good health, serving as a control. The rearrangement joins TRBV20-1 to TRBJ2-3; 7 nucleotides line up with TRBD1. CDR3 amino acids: CSANPPGQITDTRYF. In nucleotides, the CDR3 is TGCAGTGCTAACCCTCCGGGACAGATCACAGATACGCGGTATTTT.